Listed below are T cell receptor beta chains from one sample, sequenced in a study of human thymus T cells. Repertoires were generated with immunoSEQ multiplex PCR, while TCRdb's copy carries only in-frame clones and drops some. The sample has tens of thousands of clones, 85% to 95% seen once. The sample was thymus tissue. The receptors were sampled from a girl less than two years old with a congenital heart defect but otherwise immunologically healthy. Both conserved end residues are part of each CDR3. D genes are given only for firm matches. Size tells how often a clone was seen (once, few, many) or the class of an expanded clone, and some rows leave it out.

J gene: TRBJ1-4; V gene: TRBV5-6; clone size: .; D gene: .; CDR3 DNA: TGTGCCAGCAGCTTGGACAGGAAATTGGAAAAACTGTTTTTT; CDR3 protein: CASSLDRKLEKLFF
J gene: TRBJ1-5; V gene: TRBV19; clone size: .; D gene: TRBD1; CDR3 DNA: TGTGCCAGTAGTATAGATCGACAGGGAGAGAGCAATAGCAATCAGCCCCAGCATTTT; CDR3 protein: CASSIDRQGESNSNQPQHF
J gene: TRBJ1-2; V gene: TRBV27; clone size: .; D gene: .; CDR3 DNA: TGTGCCAGCAGCGCTGGCCTCAGGGGTGGCTACACCTTC; CDR3 protein: CASSAGLRGGYTF
J gene: TRBJ1-2; V gene: TRBV28; clone size: .; D gene: .; CDR3 DNA: TGTGCCAGCAGTCCCCAATCAGGGGCGCGAGGGTGGGGCTACACCTTC; CDR3 protein: CASSPQSGARGWGYTF
J gene: TRBJ2-7; V gene: TRBV14; clone size: .; D gene: TRBD1; CDR3 DNA: TGTGCCAGCAGCGATAACAGGGGGCGGGACGAGCAGTACTTC; CDR3 protein: CASSDNRGRDEQYF
J gene: TRBJ1-2; V gene: TRBV20-1; clone size: .; D gene: .; CDR3 DNA: TGCAGTGCTCGCTCTGGCTACACCTTC; CDR3 protein: CSARSGYTF
J gene: TRBJ2-2; V gene: TRBV10-3; clone size: .; D gene: .; CDR3 DNA: TGTGCCATCAGTTCCCTGAGGCGGGGACCGAAGACCACCGGGGAGCTGTTTTTT; CDR3 protein: CAISSLRRGPKTTGELFF
J gene: TRBJ1-5; V gene: TRBV12-5; clone size: once; D gene: .; CDR3 DNA: TGTGCTAGTGGAACTCAGCCCCAGCATTTT; CDR3 protein: CASGTQPQHF
J gene: TRBJ1-1; V gene: TRBV19; clone size: .; D gene: .; CDR3 DNA: TGTGCCAGTAGTCTCAGGAACACTGAAGCTTTCTTT; CDR3 protein: CASSLRNTEAFF
J gene: TRBJ2-3; V gene: TRBV4-3; clone size: .; D gene: .; CDR3 DNA: TGCGCCAGCAGCCAAGGACTTCTAGTGGGAAATGGAGATACGCAGTATTTT; CDR3 protein: CASSQGLLVGNGDTQYF
J gene: TRBJ2-5; V gene: TRBV5-6; clone size: .; D gene: TRBD2; CDR3 DNA: TGTGCCAGCAGCGACGGACTTTGGACTAGTAATGCGGAGACCCAGTACTTC; CDR3 protein: CASSDGLWTSNAETQYF
J gene: TRBJ2-1; V gene: TRBV10-3; clone size: .; D gene: .; CDR3 DNA: TGTGCCATCAGTGAAGGGGAGGGGGGTAGCAATGAGCAGTTCTTC; CDR3 protein: CAISEGEGGSNEQFF
J gene: TRBJ1-1; V gene: TRBV19; clone size: .; D gene: TRBD1; CDR3 DNA: TGTGCCAGTAGCTCAGGGGGAACTGAAGCTTTCTTT; CDR3 protein: CASSSGGTEAFF
J gene: TRBJ2-1; V gene: TRBV5-1; clone size: .; D gene: TRBD2; CDR3 DNA: TGCGCCAGCACCTCCCGTTCGACTAGCATGGTCGATGAGCAGTTCTTC; CDR3 protein: CASTSRSTSMVDEQFF
J gene: TRBJ2-3; V gene: TRBV12-5; clone size: .; D gene: TRBD2; CDR3 DNA: TGTGCTAGTGGTTTGGGGCTAGCGGGGGACACAGATACGCAGTATTTT; CDR3 protein: CASGLGLAGDTDTQYF
J gene: TRBJ2-2; V gene: TRBV18; clone size: .; D gene: .; CDR3 DNA: TGTGCCAGCTCACCTGGGCAGGGTACAACCGGGGAGCTGTTTTTT; CDR3 protein: CASSPGQGTTGELFF
J gene: TRBJ1-3; V gene: TRBV10-3; clone size: .; D gene: TRBD1; CDR3 DNA: TGTGCCATCAGTGAAAATCCGTCAGGGGGGAACACCATATATTTT; CDR3 protein: CAISENPSGGNTIYF
J gene: TRBJ2-1; V gene: TRBV15; clone size: .; D gene: TRBD2; CDR3 DNA: TGTGCCACCAGCAGAGCGACTAGCGGGAGGGACAATGAGCAGTTCTTC; CDR3 protein: CATSRATSGRDNEQFF
J gene: TRBJ2-7; V gene: TRBV18; clone size: .; D gene: .; CDR3 DNA: TGTGCCAGCTCACCCCGAGACAGATTCCTCTACGAGCAGTACTTC; CDR3 protein: CASSPRDRFLYEQYF
J gene: TRBJ1-2; V gene: TRBV11-2; clone size: .; D gene: .; CDR3 DNA: TGTGCCAGCAGCTTAGATCGACAGCCCTCTAACTATGGCTACACCTTC; CDR3 protein: CASSLDRQPSNYGYTF
J gene: TRBJ2-7; V gene: TRBV4-3; clone size: .; D gene: TRBD2; CDR3 DNA: TGCGCCAGCAGCGAAGCCCGGGGGGGGGCCTCTAAGCGAAACTACGAGCAGTACTTC; CDR3 protein: CASSEARGGASKRNYEQYF
J gene: TRBJ2-7; V gene: TRBV5-4; clone size: .; D gene: TRBD1; CDR3 DNA: TGTGCCAGCAGCGGAAGGACAGGGGGTTCCTACGAGCAGTACTTC; CDR3 protein: CASSGRTGGSYEQYF
J gene: TRBJ1-1; V gene: TRBV7-2; clone size: .; D gene: .; CDR3 DNA: TGTGCCAGCACCCCATACGGCAGAGCTGAAGCTTTCTTT; CDR3 protein: CASTPYGRAEAFF
J gene: TRBJ1-2; V gene: TRBV10-3; clone size: .; D gene: .; CDR3 DNA: TGTGCCACCCCATCGGCAGACAACTATGGCTACACCTTC; CDR3 protein: CATPSADNYGYTF
J gene: TRBJ1-4; V gene: TRBV7-2; clone size: .; D gene: .; CDR3 DNA: TGTGCCAGCAGCTTAGGGAGAACAACTAATGAAAAACTGTTTTTT; CDR3 protein: CASSLGRTTNEKLFF
J gene: TRBJ1-2; V gene: TRBV19; clone size: few; D gene: TRBD1; CDR3 DNA: TGTGCCAGTAGTACAATGACAGGGGTTTATGGCTACACCTTC; CDR3 protein: CASSTMTGVYGYTF